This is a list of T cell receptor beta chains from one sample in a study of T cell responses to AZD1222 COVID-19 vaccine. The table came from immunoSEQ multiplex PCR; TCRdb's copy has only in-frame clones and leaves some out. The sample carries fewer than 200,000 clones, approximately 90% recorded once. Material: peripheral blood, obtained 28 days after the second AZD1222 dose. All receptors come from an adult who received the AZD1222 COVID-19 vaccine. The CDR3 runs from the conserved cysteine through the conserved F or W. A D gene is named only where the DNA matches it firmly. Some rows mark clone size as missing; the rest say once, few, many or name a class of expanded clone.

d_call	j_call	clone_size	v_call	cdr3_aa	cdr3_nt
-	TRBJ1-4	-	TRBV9	CASSRDPEANEKLFF	TGTGCCAGCAGCAGGGACCCGGAGGCTAATGAAAAACTGTTTTTT
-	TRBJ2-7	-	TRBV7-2	CASGQTAPYEQYF	TGTGCCAGCGGACAGACCGCTCCCTACGAGCAGTACTTC
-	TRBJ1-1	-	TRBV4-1	CASSAFVFTAGHGEAFF	TGCGCCAGCAGCGCCTTTGTGTTTACGGCGGGGCACGGTGAAGCTTTCTTT
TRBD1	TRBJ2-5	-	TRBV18	CASSPPGRGLEETQYF	TGTGCCAGCTCACCACCAGGCAGGGGGTTGGAAGAGACCCAGTACTTC
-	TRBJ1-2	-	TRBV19	CASSPGGDYGYTF	TGTGCCAGTAGCCCTGGGGGGGACTATGGCTACACCTTC
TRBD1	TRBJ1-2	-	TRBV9	CASSPEGQAYGYTF	TGTGCCAGCAGCCCTGAGGGACAGGCATATGGCTACACCTTC
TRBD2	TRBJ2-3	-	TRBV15	CATKAPWGGSTDTQYF	TGTGCCACCAAGGCGCCTTGGGGGGGGAGCACAGATACGCAGTATTTT
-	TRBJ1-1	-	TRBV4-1	CASSPSSGPLMNTEAFF	TGCGCCAGCAGCCCATCTTCGGGTCCTCTTATGAACACTGAAGCTTTCTTT
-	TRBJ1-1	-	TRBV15	CATSRVRGDTEAFF	TGTGCCACCAGCAGAGTCCGAGGGGACACTGAAGCTTTCTTT
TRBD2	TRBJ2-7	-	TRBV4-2	CASSQVAAGGSSYEQYF	TGTGCCAGCAGCCAAGTGGCAGCGGGGGGCTCCTCGTACGAGCAGTACTTC
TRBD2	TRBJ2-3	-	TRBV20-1	CSASRPGLAGGRGTDTQYF	TGCAGTGCTAGTCGCCCGGGACTAGCGGGGGGGCGCGGCACAGATACGCAGTATTTT
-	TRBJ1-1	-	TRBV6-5	CASSPGGTEAFF	TGTGCCAGCAGCCCGGGGGGGACTGAAGCTTTCTTT
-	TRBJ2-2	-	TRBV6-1	CASSEAHRDLFF	TGTGCCAGCAGTGAAGCGCACAGGGACCTGTTTTTT
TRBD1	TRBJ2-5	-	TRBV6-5	CASRETGGQETQYF	TGTGCCAGCAGGGAGACAGGGGGTCAAGAGACCCAGTACTTC
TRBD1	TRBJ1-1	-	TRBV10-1	CASSTGQLEAFF	TGCGCCAGCAGTACGGGACAGCTTGAAGCTTTCTTT
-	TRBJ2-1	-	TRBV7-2	CASSLPVDGYNEQFF	TGTGCCAGCAGCTTACCCGTAGATGGATACAATGAGCAGTTCTTC
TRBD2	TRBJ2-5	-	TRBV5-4	CASSRAAGVQETQYF	TGTGCCAGCAGCCGTGCAGCGGGGGTACAAGAGACCCAGTACTTC
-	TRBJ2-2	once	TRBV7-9	CASSPPWRELFF	TGTGCCAGCAGCCCTCCATGGCGGGAGCTGTTTTTT
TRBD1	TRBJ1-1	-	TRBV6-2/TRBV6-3	CASSYRGRTEAFF	TGTGCCAGCAGTTACAGGGGGCGGACTGAAGCTTTCTTT
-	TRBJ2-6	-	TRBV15	CATSRDSSSGANVLTF	TGTGCCACCAGCAGGGACTCGAGCTCTGGGGCCAACGTCCTGACTTTC
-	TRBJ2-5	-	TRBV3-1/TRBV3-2	CASSQAFQAQETQYF	TGTGCCAGCAGCCAAGCTTTTCAGGCACAAGAGACCCAGTACTTC
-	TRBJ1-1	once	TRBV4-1	CASSQDGHRDTEAFF	TGCGCCAGCAGCCAAGACGGTCACCGGGACACTGAAGCTTTCTTT
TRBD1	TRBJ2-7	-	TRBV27	CASSFDRGASYEQYF	TGTGCCAGCAGTTTCGACAGGGGGGCCTCCTACGAGCAGTACTTC
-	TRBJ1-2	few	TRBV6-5	CASSSDAGNGIYGYTF	TGTGCCAGCAGTTCTGATGCGGGAAATGGGATCTATGGCTACACCTTC
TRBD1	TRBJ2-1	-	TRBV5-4	CACTGQGWDNEQFF	TGTGCCTGTACCGGACAGGGATGGGACAATGAGCAGTTCTTC
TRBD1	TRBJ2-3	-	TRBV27	CASSLSYRGKDTQYF	TGTGCCAGCAGTTTATCTTACAGGGGAAAAGATACGCAGTATTTT
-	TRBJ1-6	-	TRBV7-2	CASSLTVSSYNSPLHF	TGTGCCAGCAGCTTAACCGTGAGCTCCTATAATTCACCCCTCCACTTT
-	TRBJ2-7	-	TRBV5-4	CASSLTWTGEQYF	TGTGCCAGCAGCTTGACCTGGACGGGCGAGCAGTACTTC
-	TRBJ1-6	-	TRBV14	CASSPTPGHNSPLHF	TGTGCCAGCAGCCCTACACCCGGGCATAATTCACCCCTCCACTTT
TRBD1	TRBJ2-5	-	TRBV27	CASRDRGSETQYF	TGTGCCAGCAGGGACAGGGGATCAGAGACCCAGTACTTC
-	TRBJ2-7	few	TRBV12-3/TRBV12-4	CASKDRASYEQYF	TGTGCCAGCAAGGACAGAGCCTCCTACGAGCAGTACTTC
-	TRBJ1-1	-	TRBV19	CASSITGPNTEAFF	TGTGCCAGTAGTATTACAGGGCCGAACACTGAAGCTTTCTTT
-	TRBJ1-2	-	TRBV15	CATSRDLGYTF	TGTGCCACCAGCAGAGATCTAGGCTACACCTTC
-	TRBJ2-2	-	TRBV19	CASGRVAGELFF	TGTGCCAGTGGCCGGGTCGCCGGGGAGCTGTTTTTT
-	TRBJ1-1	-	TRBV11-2	CASSLVPTALTEAFF	TGTGCCAGCAGCTTAGTCCCGACAGCACTCACTGAAGCTTTCTTT
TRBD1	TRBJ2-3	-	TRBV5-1	CASSPVRGPADTQYF	TGCGCCAGCAGCCCGGTCAGGGGGCCGGCAGATACGCAGTATTTT
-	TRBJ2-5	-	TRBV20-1	CSARQETQYF	TGCAGTGCTAGACAAGAGACCCAGTACTTC
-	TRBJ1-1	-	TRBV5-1	CASSLLFDRNTEAFF	TGCGCCAGCAGCCTTCTCTTCGACAGGAACACTGAAGCTTTCTTT
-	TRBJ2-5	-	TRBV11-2	CASSRGAQETQYF	TGTGCCAGCAGCCGGGGGGCCCAAGAGACCCAGTACTTC
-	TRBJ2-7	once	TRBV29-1	CSAVTYEQYF	TGCAGCGCTGTAACTTACGAGCAGTACTTC
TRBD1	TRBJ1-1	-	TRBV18	CASSPGQGSTEAFF	TGTGCCAGCTCCCCCGGACAGGGGTCCACTGAAGCTTTCTTT